This is a list of T cell receptor beta chains from one sample in a study of CD8+ T cells in alopecia areata. Method: immunoSEQ multiplex PCR; TCRdb's copy keeps in-frame clones and lacks some. The sample gives about 300,000 clones, roughly 50% of which show up once; more than 1.5% is in the top ten. Sequenced material: CD4+ T cells sorted from blood, taken at week 24, from a patient treated with tofacitinib. The receptors derive from a human donor with alopecia areata. Each CDR3 is given with its conserved first and last residue. D genes are given only for firm matches. Expanded clones are given a class, and other clones once, few, many or no size at all.

d_call	v_call	cdr3_length	clone_size	j_call	cdr3_nt	cdr3_aa
TRBD1	TRBV5-1	14	.	TRBJ1-2	TGCGCCAGCAGCGCCGGACAGGGGATATATGGCTACACCTTC	CASSAGQGIYGYTF
.	TRBV4-1	14	.	TRBJ2-5	TGCGCCAGCAGCCAAGAACCGAACCAAGAGACCCAGTACTTC	CASSQEPNQETQYF
.	TRBV4-1	16	few	TRBJ2-4	TGCGCCAGCAGCGGAATCCCAGCCGCCCGCAAAAACATTCAGTACTTC	CASSGIPAARKNIQYF
TRBD1	TRBV5-1	16	.	TRBJ2-4	TGCGCCAGCAGCTCCGGAGCAGGGGGCGGAATAGACATTCAGTACTTC	CASSSGAGGGIDIQYF
.	TRBV18	14	.	TRBJ2-7	TGTGCCAGCTCACCAAGCCGGGGGAGTGGGGAGCAGTACTTC	CASSPSRGSGEQYF
TRBD2	TRBV5-4	15	few	TRBJ2-5	TGTGCCAGCAGCACCCGACTAGCGGGGGGAGAGACCCAGTACTTC	CASSTRLAGGETQYF
TRBD2	TRBV29-1	17	few	TRBJ2-3	TGCAGCGTTGAAGATGGAGTAGCGGGGAGTCACACAGATACGCAGTATTTT	CSVEDGVAGSHTDTQYF
.	TRBV29-1	13	few	TRBJ2-1	TGCAGCGTTGTTGGGCAGGGGAAGGTTGAGCAGTTCTTC	CSVVGQGKVEQFF
TRBD1	TRBV6-6	14	.	TRBJ1-2	TGTGCCAGCAGTGTCACAGGGGGGAACTATGGCTACACCTTC	CASSVTGGNYGYTF
.	TRBV27	15	.	TRBJ1-1	TGTGCCAGCAGTTTAATGAACACAATAGACACTGAAGCTTTCTTT	CASSLMNTIDTEAFF
.	TRBV4-1	17	.	TRBJ2-1	TGCGCCAGCAGCCCTTGGACCTCCTCGAGCTCCTACAATGAGCAGTTCTTC	CASSPWTSSSSYNEQFF